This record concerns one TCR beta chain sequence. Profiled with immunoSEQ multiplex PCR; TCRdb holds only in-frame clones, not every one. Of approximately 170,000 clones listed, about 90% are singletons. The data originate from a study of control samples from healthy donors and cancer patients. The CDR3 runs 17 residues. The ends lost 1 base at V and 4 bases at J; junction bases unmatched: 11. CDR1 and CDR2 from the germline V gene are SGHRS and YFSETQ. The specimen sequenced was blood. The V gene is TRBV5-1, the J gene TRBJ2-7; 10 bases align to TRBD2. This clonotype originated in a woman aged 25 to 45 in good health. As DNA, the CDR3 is TGCGCCAGCAGCTTGAGTTGGCTAGCGGGAGCTCGGTACGAGCAGTACTTC. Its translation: CASSLSWLAGARYEQYF. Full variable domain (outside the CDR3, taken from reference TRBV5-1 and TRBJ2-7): KAGVTQTPRYLIKTRGQQVTLSCSPISGHRSVSWYQQTPGQGLQFLFEYFSETQRNKGNFPGRFSGRQFSNSRSEMNVSTLELGDSALYLCASSLSWLAGARYEQYFGPGTRLTVT.